These 8 T cell receptor beta chains share one sample of origin, sequenced in a study of T-cell reconstitution after alpha-beta-depleted transplantation in children. Unique molecular identifiers were built into the TCRbeta library. TCRdb called the PCR reads again in MiXCR, with one record for every CDR3 protein. Among 60,000 to 100,000 distinct CDR3 sequences listed, roughly 18% were seen once. Sequencing used PBMCs, mostly from graft donor cells, obtained 360 days after TCRalphabeta/CD19-depleted stem cell transplant. The receptors shown here come from a male patient aged 2-10 years who had a stem cell transplant for acute lymphoblastic leukemia, so the T cells may come from the graft donor.

This rearrangement joins TRBV20-1 to TRBJ2-1, with 9 bases fitting TRBD2. The junction had 7 bases not matched to a gene; V was cut back by 2 bases and J by 2 bases. CDR1 is DFQATT and CDR2 is SNEGSKA in the germline V gene (reference sequence). The CDR3 contains 16 residues. The CDR3: CSARKGGRVTYNEQFF. The CDR3 region has the DNA TGCAGTGCTAGAAAAGGCGGGAGGGTAACCTACAATGAGCAGTTCTTC.

This clonotype has a handful of counts. This chain links TRBV12-3 or TRBV12-4 with TRBJ2-3; 7 bases line up with TRBD2. The ends lost 2 bases at V and 2 bases at J; junction bases unmatched: 4. The CDR3 contains 15 residues. The CDR3 region has the DNA TGTGCCAGCAGTTTATCGCGGGGGTACACAGATACGCAGTATTTT. Translated, it gives CASSLSRGYTDTQYF.

This clonotype was detected ten times or more. V gene TRBV7-9 combines with J gene TRBJ1-1, with 7 bases that match TRBD1. The CDR3 is made up of 14 amino acids. Germline CDR1 reads SEHNR; CDR2 reads FQNEAQ (reference sequence). Germline trimming cut 5 bases from V and 0 bases from J; bases unmatched to any gene: 3. The CDR3 coding sequence is TGTGCCAGCAGCCCCAGGGGGATGAACACTGAAGCTTTCTTT. Translating gives CASSPRGMNTEAFF.

The chain recombines TRBV5-1 with TRBJ2-3, with 13 bases that match TRBD2. Germline loops: CDR1 SGHRS, CDR2 YFSETQ. The CDR3 length is 16 residues. The V and J ends lost 4 bases and 4 bases, in that order; junction bases with no gene match: 6. CDR3 region: CASSPRTSGSSDTQYF. Here the CDR3 DNA reads TGCGCCAGCAGCCCTCGGACTAGCGGGAGTTCAGATACGCAGTATTTT.

V usage is TRBV6-5 and J usage is TRBJ2-3; maybe TRBD2 (5 bases). CDR3 size: 13 residues. CDR1 is MNHEY, CDR2 SVGAGI, per germline. V lost 3 bases, J lost 7 bases, and 11 bases lay in between. The CDR3 DNA follows: TGTGCCAGCAGTTATTCGGGGATGCATACGCAGTATTTT. It specifies CASSYSGMHTQYF.

Ten or more counts support this clonotype. One end of the junction varies from germline; a read error may be responsible. The V gene is TRBV6-5, the J gene TRBJ1-2, with TRBD1 as a possible D gene (6 bases). Germline CDR1 is MNHEY and CDR2 is SVGAGI. The CDR3 covers 14 residues. CDR3 bases: TGTGCCAGCAGCTACTCGAAACAGGGCTATGGCTACACCTTC. Translation gives CASSYSKQGYGYTF.

This clonotype was seen more than once but under ten times. The genes are TRBV4-2 and TRBJ2-1, with D possibly being TRBD1 or TRBD2 (5 bases each). The germline V gene has CDR1 LGHNA and CDR2 YNFKEQ. The CDR3 runs to 18 residues. The germline V and J ends were trimmed by 1 base and 0 bases, with 16 bases remaining between them. CDR3 region: CASSQGGAGYLSYNEQFF. As DNA, the CDR3 is TGTGCCAGCAGCCAAGGAGGGGCTGGGTACCTCTCCTACAATGAGCAGTTCTTC.

The V gene is TRBV11-2, the J gene TRBJ2-2; 10 nucleotides align to TRBD2. This CDR3 is 18 amino acids long. The germline CDR1 and CDR2 sequences are SGHAT and FQNNGV. V was clipped by 1 base and J by 6 bases; unmatched bases: 11. The CDR3: CASSLVLAGGPRSGELFF. The CDR3 coding sequence is TGTGCCAGCAGCTTAGTTTTAGCGGGAGGCCCGAGGTCCGGGGAGCTGTTTTTT.